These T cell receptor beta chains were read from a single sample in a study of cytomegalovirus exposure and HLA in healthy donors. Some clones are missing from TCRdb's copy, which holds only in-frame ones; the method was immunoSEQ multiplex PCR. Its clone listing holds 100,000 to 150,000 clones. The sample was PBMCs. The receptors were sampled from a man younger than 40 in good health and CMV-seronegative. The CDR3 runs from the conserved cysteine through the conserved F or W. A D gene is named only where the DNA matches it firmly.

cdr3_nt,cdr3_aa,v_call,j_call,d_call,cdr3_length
TGTGCCAGCAGCTTGGAGTGGGAGATGGACACCGGGGAGCTGTTTTTT,CASSLEWEMDTGELFF,TRBV5-5,TRBJ2-2,NA,16
TGTGCCAGCAGTTTTGGCAGGGGATGGTCTGAAGCTTTCTTT,CASSFGRGWSEAFF,TRBV27,TRBJ1-1,NA,14
TGTGCCTGGACTTCGGGACTGTTGATCACTGAAGCTTTCTTT,CAWTSGLLITEAFF,TRBV30,TRBJ1-1,NA,14
TGTGCCAGCAGTTTAGTGCGGGGAGCCTACGAGCAGTACTTC,CASSLVRGAYEQYF,TRBV28,TRBJ2-7,NA,14
TGTGCCAGTACCCACGTAGCGGGAGACACCGGGGAGCTGTTTTTT,CASTHVAGDTGELFF,TRBV19,TRBJ2-2,TRBD2,15
TGTGCCAGCAGAGACAGGGGCAATCAGCCCCAGCATTTT,CASRDRGNQPQHF,TRBV28,TRBJ1-5,TRBD1,13
TGCAGCGTTGAAGGTTGGAGGGGGCGACGCTACGAGCAGTACTTC,CSVEGWRGRRYEQYF,TRBV29-1,TRBJ2-7,NA,15
TGTGCCAGCAGTGAAGCGCGGAGCGCGACCTATGGCTACACCTTC,CASSEARSATYGYTF,TRBV2,TRBJ1-2,NA,15
TGTGCCAGCAGCTCCTTAGACAGGGCCACTGAAGCTTTCTTT,CASSSLDRATEAFF,TRBV11-2,TRBJ1-1,TRBD1,14
TGTGCCAGCAGTTTTGTTAGACTAGCGGGATCAGATACGCAGTATTTT,CASSFVRLAGSDTQYF,TRBV28,TRBJ2-3,TRBD2,16
TGTGCCAGCAGCCAAGGTGACGGGGAAGAGACCCAGTACTTC,CASSQGDGEETQYF,TRBV4-2,TRBJ2-5,NA,14
TGTGCCAGTAGTATAGACCGGACAGGGGGCGGCTATGGCTACACCTTC,CASSIDRTGGGYGYTF,TRBV19,TRBJ1-2,TRBD1,16
TGTGCCAGCAGCTTAGCAGGGGGCGGGAACGAGCAGTACTTC,CASSLAGGGNEQYF,TRBV11-2,TRBJ2-7,TRBD1,14